This T cell receptor beta chain was obtained from a study of T-cell memory formation after mild COVID-19. Comment on this clonotype: The target antigen is unknown.

Study-wide results and limits: Shrinking CD4+ clones resided mostly in CM and EM, and CD8+ ones in EMRA.

After 5'RACE with constant-segment primers, TCR alpha and TCR beta cDNA libraries carrying sample barcodes and UMIs were obtained. TCRdb used MiXCR to reprocess the 5' RACE reads, holding one entry per CDR3 protein. The table has fewer than 350,000 distinct CDR3 sequences, under 20% seen once; the top ten hold approximately 22%. The sequencing sample was made of PBMCs or a T cell subset sorted from them (not recorded which). The sequence came from a man younger than 35 who had mild COVID-19 (a few samples of this study predate the infection). Cell type and time point are not known.

In DNA form, the CDR3 reads TGTGCCAGCAGTTTCGGGCTAGCGGAGAACTACGAGCAGTACTTC. Its protein is CASSFGLAENYEQYF. The rearrangement joins TRBV12-3 or TRBV12-4 to TRBJ2-7; TRBD2 agrees at 7 bases. V lost 3 bases, J lost 3 bases, and 8 bases stayed unmatched. The CDR3 is 15 amino acids.